The present T cell receptor beta chain was sequenced within a study of sequential checkpoint blockade in melanoma. Study in general: Arm A got nivolumab then ipilimumab; arm B the reverse, 1:1. After both sequences, patients received maintenance nivolumab.

Germline assignment: CDR1 MNHEY and CDR2 SMNVEV (reference sequence). V lost 7 bases and J lost 9; bases outside the gene matches: 13. CDR3 length equals 17 residues. Treatment given: randomized to nivolumab then ipilimumab (arm A) or the reverse (arm B). DNA-damaging chemotherapy had not been given to any patient beforehand. PBMC sorting kept live CD3+CD8+ cells without CD19 or CD56. Some clones are missing from TCRdb's copy, which holds only in-frame ones; the method was immunoSEQ multiplex PCR. The repertoire holds approximately 40,000 clones, with about nine tenths as singletons. The chain uses TRBV27 and TRBJ2-1; 15 bases are a match to TRBD2. The material was CD8+ T cells sorted from blood (inferred from file names), obtained from a patient given nivolumab and ipilimumab in sequence. This TCR derives from a human donor with melanoma. The CDR3 bases are TGTGCCAGCACCGCCCCCCTCGGACTAGCGGGAGGGGGTGAGCAGTTCTTC. Its translation is CASTAPLGLAGGGEQFF.